Here is one TCR beta chain with its context. Antigen: not known. Trimming took 8 bases from V and 6 from J, leaving 20 bases between them. CDR3 size: 15 residues. Germline V CDR1 and CDR2: MNHEY, SMNVEV (reference sequence). The PCR employed 60 Vbeta primers together with 13 Jbeta primers. Using immunoSEQ multiplex PCR, the repertoire was profiled, and TCRdb retains in-frame clones only, with some absent. The sample has 200,000 or so clones, just under 80% seen once. The sample is drawn from a study of cytomegalovirus exposure and HLA in healthy donors. Looking at the study overall: The 100 million to 120 million unique TCR beta sequences, from approximately 170 million T cells, were found by an earlier analysis. General study results and limits: Data from an earlier analysis indicated that most TCR beta V segments were productive either about 87% or about 30% of the time.

The rearrangement uses TRBV27 and TRBJ1-3; tentative D call: TRBD1 (6 bases). The sample was PBMCs. This sequence originates from a woman aged 25 to 39 in good health and CMV-seropositive. Here the CDR3 reads CASGPADRRKNTIYF. CDR3 coding DNA: TGTGCCAGCGGCCCCGCGGACAGAAGAAAAAACACCATATATTTT.